The 2 T cell receptor beta chains reported below all come from one sample, sequenced in a study of beta chain features in type 1 diabetes. Every isolated RNA sample was fully reverse transcribed, so sequencing captured expressed TCRB transcripts. The table came from immunoSEQ multiplex PCR; TCRdb's copy has only in-frame clones and leaves some out. The sample lists 350,000 or so clones, around a fifth occurring once. The sequenced sample consisted of naive CD4+ T cells from blood. Receptors were obtained from a woman between 18 and 30 years old in good health.

This chain connects TRBV23-1 to TRBJ2-3, with 7 bases aligning to TRBD1. TRBV23-1 carries the ORF label, with uncertain function. The V gene end was trimmed by 10 bases and the J gene end by 3 bases; junction bases not matched to a gene: 7. The CDR3 length is 13 residues. The CDR3 sequence is CAMGTGETDTQYF. The CDR3 coding sequence is TGCGCCATGGGAACAGGGGAAACAGATACGCAGTATTTT.

This clone was detected a few times. The chain is built from TRBV7-9 and TRBJ2-2; 12 bases align to TRBD2. Germline V CDR1 and CDR2: SEHNR, FQNEAQ (reference sequence). V shed 3 bases and J 5 bases; nucleotides not matched to a gene: 7. The CDR3 loop spans 17 amino acids. CDR3 region: CASSFPTSGSSTGELFF. The CDR3 bases are TGTGCCAGCAGCTTCCCGACTAGCGGGAGTTCTACCGGGGAGCTGTTTTTT.